Listed here are 13 T cell receptor beta chains from one sample, sequenced in a study of blood T cell repertoires in COVID-19. Assay used: immunoSEQ multiplex PCR; TCRdb lists only in-frame clones, some missing. The sample carries under 300,000 clones, around 86% recorded once. Sequenced: peripheral blood. The receptors originated from a man younger than 45 who had recovered from COVID-19.

V gene TRBV10-3 combines with J gene TRBJ2-3; D perhaps matches TRBD1 (6 bases). V was shortened by 5 bases and J by 4 bases, with 16 bases between the two germline ends. The CDR3 is made up of 15 amino acids. From germline, CDR1 is ENHRY and CDR2 SYGVKD. The CDR3 loop is CAISPSGTWADTQYF. CDR3 DNA: TGTGCCATCAGTCCTTCCGGGACATGGGCAGATACGCAGTATTTT.

The rearrangement uses TRBV7-9 and TRBJ2-2; 8 bases fit TRBD1. The germline gives CDR1 SEHNR, CDR2 FQNEAQ (reference sequence). With 3 bases clipped from V and 4 bases from J, the junction kept 4 bases outside the gene matches. The CDR3 covers 15 residues. CDR3 coding DNA: TGTGCCAGCAGCTTTTTAGGACAGGGCACCGGGGAGCTGTTTTTT. This codes for CASSFLGQGTGELFF.

This clone was seen more than once but under ten times. The V gene is TRBV6-4, the J gene TRBJ2-6, with TRBD1 matching over 9 bases. V lost 3 bases, J lost 4 bases, and 4 bases stayed unmatched. This CDR3 is built from 16 residues. Germline V gene data show CDR1 as MRHNA and CDR2 as SNTAGT. The CDR3 region is CASSEGQGFGANVLTF. In DNA, the CDR3 is TGTGCCAGCAGTGAGGGACAGGGCTTCGGGGCCAACGTCCTGACTTTC.

The chain carries TRBV7-2 and TRBJ1-5, with D possibly being TRBD1 (5 bases). The CDR3 extends over 18 amino acids. CDR1 SGHTA and CDR2 FQGNSA come from the germline V gene. Trimming removed 5 bases at V and 2 bases at J, with 22 bases between. CDR3 in DNA: TGTGCCAGCAGCCCGCGCGGTCTGGGGGGGAAGGGCAATCAGCCCCAGCATTTT. As protein: CASSPRGLGGKGNQPQHF. The full variable domain, rest sourced from reference TRBV7-2 and TRBJ1-5, is GAGVSQSPSNKVTEKGKDVELRCDPISGHTALYWYRQSLGQGLEFLIYFQGNSAPDKSGLPSDRFSAERTGGSVSTLTIQRTQQEDSAVYLCASSPRGLGGKGNQPQHFGDGTRLSIL.

This sequence joins TRBV5-1 and TRBJ2-3, with 13 bases fitting TRBD2. Per the germline V gene, CDR1 is SGHRS and CDR2 is YFSETQ. The CDR3 is 16 amino acids. The V gene end was trimmed by 4 bases and the J gene end by 3 bases; junction bases not matched to a gene: 5. The CDR3 protein is CASSPLLAGGTDTQYF. CDR3 DNA sequence: TGCGCCAGCAGCCCACTACTAGCGGGGGGGACAGATACGCAGTATTTT.

This sequence joins TRBV6-2 or TRBV6-3 and TRBJ2-2, with D possibly being TRBD2 (6 bases). V shed 6 bases and J shed 1 base, with 12 bases lying between them. This CDR3 is 15 amino acids long. Germline lookup yields CDR1 MNHEY and CDR2 SVGEGT. The CDR3 protein is CASSPQGLNTGELFF. CDR3 nucleotides: TGTGCCAGCAGCCCTCAGGGACTGAACACCGGGGAGCTGTTTTTT.

The rearrangement uses TRBV6-5 and TRBJ1-1; 7 bases map to TRBD1. The CDR3 covers 15 residues. Germline V gene lookup returns CDR1 MNHEY and CDR2 SVGAGI. V trimming: 2 bases; J trimming: 3 bases; junction bases outside the gene matches: 6. The chain's CDR3 is CASSYAQGGYTEAFF. CDR3 bases: TGTGCCAGCAGTTACGCGCAGGGGGGATACACTGAAGCTTTCTTT.

V and J are TRBV4-2 and TRBJ1-3; D is possibly TRBD1 (5 bases). Germline values: CDR1 LGHNA, CDR2 YNFKEQ. The CDR3 runs to 17 residues. V was pared by 2 bases and J by 2 bases, with 16 bases between. In DNA form, the CDR3 reads TGTGCCAGCAGCCAACCCCTAACAGGTGCCGCTGGAAACACCATATATTTT. Residues: CASSQPLTGAAGNTIYF.

The chain carries TRBV4-3 and TRBJ1-4; the match to TRBD1 covers 7 bases. V was clipped by 1 base and J by 5 bases; unmatched bases: 7. The CDR3 covers 16 residues. CDR1 and CDR2 from the germline V gene are LGHNA and YSLEER. The CDR3 loop reads CASSQVGNRGNEKLFF. The CDR3 DNA follows: TGCGCCAGCAGCCAAGTGGGGAACAGGGGCAATGAAAAACTGTTTTTT.

The V gene is TRBV6-1, the J gene TRBJ1-5, with D possibly being TRBD1 (6 bases). Germline V CDR1 and CDR2: MNHNS, SASEGT. The ends were cut back, 1 base at V and 2 bases at J, with 9 bases in the middle. The CDR3 is 15 residues long. The DNA for the CDR3 is TGTGCCAGCAGTGAAGGGCCAGGGGGCAATCAGCCCCAGCATTTT. Protein product: CASSEGPGGNQPQHF.

This chain joins TRBV29-1 and TRBJ1-2, with TRBD1 matching 9 bases. V lost 6 bases to trimming and J lost 5 bases; unmatched junction nucleotides: 10. This CDR3 has 14 residues. The germline V gene encodes CDR1 SQVTM and CDR2 ANQGSEA. The CDR3 loop reads CSVASWDRDYGYTF. For the CDR3, the DNA is TGCAGCGTCGCATCTTGGGACAGGGATTATGGCTACACCTTC.

V gene TRBV9 combines with J gene TRBJ2-1, with D maybe TRBD2 (5 bases). Between the trimmed V and J ends, which lost 3 bases and 8 bases, there was a span of 6 bases. Germline V lookup: CDR1 SGDLS, CDR2 YYNGEE. The CDR3 loop spans 11 amino acids. CDR3 sequence reads: CASSAGDEQFF. In DNA form, the CDR3 reads TGTGCCAGCAGCGCCGGGGATGAGCAGTTCTTC.

V gene TRBV7-2 combines with J gene TRBJ1-4, with TRBD1 matching over 11 bases. The CDR3 is 13 amino acids. V lost 4 bases to trimming and J lost 10 bases; unmatched junction nucleotides: 2. From germline, CDR1 is SGHTA and CDR2 FQGNSA. The CDR3 reads CASSSGTGGKLFF. The CDR3 DNA sequence: TGTGCCAGCAGCTCGGGGACAGGGGGAAAACTGTTTTTT. The variable domain in full, with the rest retrieved from reference TRBV7-2 and TRBJ1-4, is GAGVSQSPSNKVTEKGKDVELRCDPISGHTALYWYRQSLGQGLEFLIYFQGNSAPDKSGLPSDRFSAERTGGSVSTLTIQRTQQEDSAVYLCASSSGTGGKLFFGSGTQLSVL.